These 2 T cell receptor beta chains came from one sample sequenced in a study of T-cell memory formation after mild COVID-19. TCRdb ran MiXCR on the 5' RACE reads and lists one entry per CDR3 protein. The table records a few hundred thousand distinct CDR3 sequences, more than 20% of them present only once. Material: PBMCs or a T cell subset sorted from them (not recorded which). The receptors were sampled from an adult woman who had mild COVID-19 (a few samples of this study predate the infection). Cell type and time point are not known.

This clonotype was detected only a few times. The junction shows a germline mismatch at one end, possibly a read error. V gene TRBV19 combines with J gene TRBJ1-6; D gene uncertain. The CDR3 is 16 amino acids. CDR1 is LNHDA, CDR2 SQIVND, per germline (reference sequence). CDR3 in DNA: TGTGCAAGTACTCCGGGCCGGGTGAGTTATAATTCACCCCTCCACTTT. This sequence encodes CASTPGRVSYNSPLHF.

This clonotype was seen a handful of times. The chain carries TRBV7-9 and TRBJ2-7; 8 bases map to TRBD1. Germline CDR1 and CDR2: SEHNR and FQNEAQ (reference sequence). V lost 5 bases to trimming and J lost 1 base; unmatched junction nucleotides: 7. The CDR3 is made up of 15 amino acids. The chain's CDR3 is CASSIRTGRSYEQYF. The CDR3 nucleotides are TGTGCCAGCAGCATAAGGACAGGGAGATCCTACGAGCAGTACTTC. The whole variable domain, filled in from reference TRBV7-9 and TRBJ2-7, reads DTGVSQNPRHKITKRGQNVTFRCDPISEHNRLYWYRQTLGQGPEFLTYFQNEAQLEKSRLLSDRFSAERPKGSFSTLEIQRTEQGDSAMYLCASSIRTGRSYEQYFGPGTRLTVT.